The clone carrying this TCR beta chain has at least ten counts. The antigen remains undetermined. The sample is drawn from a study of T-cell memory formation after mild COVID-19. General study results and limits: CD4+ contracting clones were found mainly in CM and EM, and CD8+ ones in EMRA. Clones shrinking from day 15 to 85 showed even CD4/CD8 mixes; later expanders tilted CD4+.

Via MiXCR, TCRdb re-called the 5' RACE reads, giving one row per CDR3 protein. This repertoire shows just over 200,000 distinct CDR3 sequences, around 9.1% found once; its top ten account for roughly 4%. The ends lost 0 bases at V and 6 bases at J; junction bases unmatched: 8. The CDR3 extends over 17 amino acids. CDR1 and CDR2 (germline): SGHRS, YFSETQ. Material: PBMCs or a T cell subset sorted from them (not recorded which). The receptor was isolated from a man between 18 and 35 years old who had mild COVID-19 (a few samples of this study predate the infection). Cell type and time point are not known. The chain carries TRBV5-1 and TRBJ2-3; 12 bases map to TRBD2. The CDR3 DNA reads as TGCGCCAGCAGCTTGGACGGGACTAGCGGGCGTGTGGATACGCAGTATTTT. Its translation: CASSLDGTSGRVDTQYF.